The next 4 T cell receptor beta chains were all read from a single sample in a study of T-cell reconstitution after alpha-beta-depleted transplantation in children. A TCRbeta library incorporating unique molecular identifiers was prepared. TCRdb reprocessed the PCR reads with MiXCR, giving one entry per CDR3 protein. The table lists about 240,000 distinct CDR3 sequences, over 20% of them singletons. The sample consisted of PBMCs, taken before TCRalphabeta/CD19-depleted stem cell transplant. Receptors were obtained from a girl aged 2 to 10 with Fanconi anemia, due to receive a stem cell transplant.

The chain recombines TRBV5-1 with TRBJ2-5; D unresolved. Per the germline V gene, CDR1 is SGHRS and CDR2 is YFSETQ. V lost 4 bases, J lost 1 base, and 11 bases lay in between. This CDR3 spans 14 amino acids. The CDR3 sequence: CASSKGPGQETQYF. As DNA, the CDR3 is TGCGCCAGCAGCAAGGGCCCTGGCCAAGAGACCCAGTACTTC. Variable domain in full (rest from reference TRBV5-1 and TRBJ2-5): KAGVTQTPRYLIKTRGQQVTLSCSPISGHRSVSWYQQTPGQGLQFLFEYFSETQRNKGNFPGRFSGRQFSNSRSEMNVSTLELGDSALYLCASSKGPGQETQYFGPGTRLLVL.

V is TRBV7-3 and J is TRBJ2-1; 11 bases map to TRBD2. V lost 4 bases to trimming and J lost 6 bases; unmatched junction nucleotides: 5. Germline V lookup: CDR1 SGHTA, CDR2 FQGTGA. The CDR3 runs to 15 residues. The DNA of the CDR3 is TGTGCCAGCAGCTCGCAGGGACTAGCGGCCAATGAGCAGTTCTTC. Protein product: CASSSQGLAANEQFF.

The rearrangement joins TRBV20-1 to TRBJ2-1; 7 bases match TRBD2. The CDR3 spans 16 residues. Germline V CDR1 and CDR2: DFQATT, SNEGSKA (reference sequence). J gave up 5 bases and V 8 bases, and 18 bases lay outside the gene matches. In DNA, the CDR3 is TGCAGTCCACTAGCCCCATACGGGACTACTCACAATGAGCAGTTCTTC. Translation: CSPLAPYGTTHNEQFF.

CDR3 in amino acids: CSARGSGKFF. The CDR3 DNA reads as TGCAGTGCTAGGGGGTCGGGGAAGTTCTTC. The chain employs TRBV20-1 and TRBJ2-1, with D perhaps TRBD2 (5 bases). Germline CDR1 and CDR2: DFQATT and SNEGSKA (reference sequence). V was clipped by 3 bases and J by 14 bases, with 11 bases between them. This CDR3 is built from 10 residues.